These 12 T cell receptor beta chains were all obtained from the same sample, sequenced in a study of blood T cell repertoires in COVID-19. Generated by immunoSEQ multiplex PCR, the TCRdb table keeps only in-frame clones and is missing some. The sample has about 180,000 clones; 85% to 90% are singletons. Sequencing was done on a sample of peripheral blood. The receptors here all came from a man aged 70 or older with active or convalescent COVID-19.

This clone was counted at least ten times. The chain combines TRBV7-8 with TRBJ2-2, with 12 nucleotides matching TRBD1. V lost 6 bases, J lost 7 bases, and 6 bases stayed unmatched. Germline CDR1 and CDR2: SGHVS and FQNEAQ. The CDR3 sequence is 15 residues long. CDR3 in amino acids: CASSLGQGAGGELFF. The CDR3 DNA follows: TGTGCCAGCAGTCTGGGACAGGGGGCAGGCGGGGAGCTGTTTTTT.

This clone was counted once. The genes are TRBV7-2 and TRBJ1-5; TRBD1 agrees at 7 bases. V shed 4 bases, J shed 3 bases, and the junction held 3 bases outside the gene matches. Germline V lookup: CDR1 SGHTA, CDR2 FQGNSA. The CDR3 runs to 14 residues. In nucleotides, the CDR3 is TGTGCCAGCAGCTCGACAGGGAACAATCAGCCCCAGCATTTT. It translates to CASSSTGNNQPQHF.

The genes are TRBV4-3 and TRBJ2-1, with TRBD2 matching 12 bases. The CDR3 is 17 amino acids. CDR1 is LGHNA, CDR2 YSLEER, per germline. V dropped 3 bases and J dropped 4; count of bases not matched to a gene: 7. CDR3 in amino acids: CASSHPSGGALYNEQFF. The DNA of the CDR3 is TGCGCCAGCAGCCACCCTAGCGGGGGGGCATTGTACAATGAGCAGTTCTTC.

V usage is TRBV18 and J usage is TRBJ2-5, with 8 nucleotides matching TRBD1. CDR1 and CDR2 from the germline V gene are KGHSH and LQKENI. The V and J ends lost 0 bases and 5 bases, in that order; junction bases with no gene match: 11. This CDR3 is built from 17 residues. The DNA for the CDR3 is TGTGCCAGCTCACCACCAATCGGACAGGGAAGAAAGGAGACCCAGTACTTC. Translated, it gives CASSPPIGQGRKETQYF.

This clone was recorded only once. V usage is TRBV28 and J usage is TRBJ1-4; D unresolved. Trimming left V 3 bases short and J 10 bases short, with 15 bases between. This CDR3 spans 14 amino acids. Germline V gene data show CDR1 as MDHEN and CDR2 as SYDVKM. The CDR3 is CASSFPVRGGKLFF. The CDR3 DNA is TGTGCCAGCAGTTTTCCGGTCCGAGGAGGAAAACTGTTTTTT.

The rearrangement joins TRBV7-2 to TRBJ1-2; D is ambiguous. Germline V gives CDR1 SGHTA, CDR2 FQGNSA. The CDR3 runs 14 residues. V lost 5 bases and J lost 4, with 14 bases in between. This CDR3 reads CASSPSQESYGYTF. CDR3 nucleotides: TGTGCCAGCAGCCCTAGCCAAGAATCCTATGGCTACACCTTC. The full variable domain, rest sourced from reference TRBV7-2 and TRBJ1-2, is GAGVSQSPSNKVTEKGKDVELRCDPISGHTALYWYRQSLGQGLEFLIYFQGNSAPDKSGLPSDRFSAERTGGSVSTLTIQRTQQEDSAVYLCASSPSQESYGYTFGSGTRLTVV.

This clone was counted a single time. The chain recombines TRBV7-9 with TRBJ2-3; weak D call: TRBD2 (6 bases). The CDR3 extends over 15 amino acids. Germline V gene data show CDR1 as SEHNR and CDR2 as FQNEAQ (reference sequence). Trimming shortened V by 6 bases and J by 4 bases, and 17 bases separated the two germline ends. The CDR3 nucleotides read TGTGCCAGCAGGCCCCCCGGGACTGTCGCAGATACGCAGTATTTT. Translation gives CASRPPGTVADTQYF.

The chain recombines TRBV20-1 with TRBJ2-5; the D gene is possibly TRBD1 (5 bases). Germline V gene lookup returns CDR1 DFQATT and CDR2 SNEGSKA (reference sequence). The V end lost 6 bases, the J end lost 2 bases, and 7 bases lay between the germline ends. This CDR3 region has 11 residues. In nucleotides, the CDR3 is TGCAGTGCGAGACAGCAAGAGACCCAGTACTTC. It codes for CSARQQETQYF.

The chain recombines TRBV19 with TRBJ1-2; D is uncertain. V shed 2 bases and J shed 8 bases, with 9 bases lying between them. The CDR3 is made up of 12 amino acids. Germline CDR1 and CDR2: LNHDA and SQIVND (reference sequence). This CDR3 reads CASSISSGGYTF. CDR3 nucleotide sequence: TGTGCCAGTAGTATAAGCTCGGGAGGCTACACCTTC.

The chain uses TRBV6-5 and TRBJ1-5, with a possible D match to TRBD1 (6 bases). Trimming removed 2 bases at V and 2 bases at J, with 10 bases between. CDR1 MNHEY and CDR2 SVGAGI come from the germline V gene. The CDR3 length is 15 residues. This CDR3 is CASSYGGAGNQPQHF. In nucleotides, the CDR3 is TGTGCCAGCAGTTACGGGGGCGCGGGCAATCAGCCCCAGCATTTT.

The V gene is TRBV11-2, the J gene TRBJ1-1; D uncertain. This CDR3 is built from 13 residues. Germline V gene sequence: CDR1 SGHAT, CDR2 FQNNGV. Trimming cost V 5 bases and J 10 bases, with 17 bases left between them. The CDR3, as DNA: TGTGCCAGCAGCCCTAATCCGGGGATAGGAGCTTTCTTT. It is translated as CASSPNPGIGAFF.

The V gene is TRBV19, the J gene TRBJ1-4; D not certain. This CDR3 region has 13 residues. Between the trimmed V and J ends, which lost 7 bases and 12 bases, there was a span of 18 bases. CDR1 is LNHDA and CDR2 is SQIVND in the germline V gene (reference sequence). The DNA of the CDR3 is TGTGCCAGTAATCAACAACGACGGAGGGAACTGTTTTTT. Protein: CASNQQRRRELFF.